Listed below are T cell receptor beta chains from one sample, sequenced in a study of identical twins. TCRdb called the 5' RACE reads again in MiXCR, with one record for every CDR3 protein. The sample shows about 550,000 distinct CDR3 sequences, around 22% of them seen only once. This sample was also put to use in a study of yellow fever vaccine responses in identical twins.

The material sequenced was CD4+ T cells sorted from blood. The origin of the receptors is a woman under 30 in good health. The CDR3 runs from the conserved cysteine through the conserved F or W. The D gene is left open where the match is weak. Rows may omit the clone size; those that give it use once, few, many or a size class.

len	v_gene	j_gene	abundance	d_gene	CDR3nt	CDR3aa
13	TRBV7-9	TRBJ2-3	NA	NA	TGTGCCAGCAGCTATACTAGCACAGATACGCAGTATTTT	CASSYTSTDTQYF
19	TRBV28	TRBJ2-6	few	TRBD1	TGTGCCAGCAGGACGCTTCCGGGACAGGGCCCATCTGGGGCCAACGTCCTGACTTTC	CASRTLPGQGPSGANVLTF
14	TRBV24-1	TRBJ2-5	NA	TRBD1	TGTGCCACCAGTGACGTCGGACAGGGGGAGACCCAGTACTTC	CATSDVGQGETQYF
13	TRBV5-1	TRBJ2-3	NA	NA	TGCGCCAGCAAGTTAAGACCCACAGATACGCAGTATTTT	CASKLRPTDTQYF
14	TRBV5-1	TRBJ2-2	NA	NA	TGCGCCAGCAGATCGTTCATGAACACCGGGGAGCTGTTTTTT	CASRSFMNTGELFF
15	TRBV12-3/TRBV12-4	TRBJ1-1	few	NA	TGTGCCAGCAGTCCCCGGGCAGGGAGGAACACTGAAGCTTTCTTT	CASSPRAGRNTEAFF
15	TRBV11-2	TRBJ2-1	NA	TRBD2	TGTGCCAGCAGCCCCCGTGGGGGGGTCGACAATGAGCAGTTCTTC	CASSPRGGVDNEQFF
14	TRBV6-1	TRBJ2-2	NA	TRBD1	TGTGCCAGCAAAGGGGACAGGCACACCGGGGAGCTGTTTTTT	CASKGDRHTGELFF
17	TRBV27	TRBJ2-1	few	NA	TGTGCCAGCAGCCTATCGACCTGGGACATTTCTTACAATGAGCAGTTCTTC	CASSLSTWDISYNEQFF
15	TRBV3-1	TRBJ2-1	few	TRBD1	TGTGCCAGCAGCCAGACAGGGGGCTACTACAATGAGCAGTTCTTC	CASSQTGGYYNEQFF
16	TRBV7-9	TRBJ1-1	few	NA	TGTGCCAGCAGCTTAGTCGTTTCTGGCAGCTTCACTGAAGCTTTCTTT	CASSLVVSGSFTEAFF
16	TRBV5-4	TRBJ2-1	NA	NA	TGTGCCAGCAGCGATGGGGGGGTCAGGGGTGGTTATGAGCAGTTCTTC	CASSDGGVRGGYEQFF
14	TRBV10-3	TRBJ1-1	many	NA	TGTGCCATCAGTCCCCAGGATCCGAGGGGTGAAGCTTTCTTT	CAISPQDPRGEAFF
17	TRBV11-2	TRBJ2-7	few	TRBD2	TGTGCCAGCAGCTTCCAGGGGGTAGCGGGAGGGACCTACGAGCAGTACTTC	CASSFQGVAGGTYEQYF
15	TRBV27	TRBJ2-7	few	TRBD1	TGTGCCAGCAGTAGCCGGGACAGGGCTTTTTACGAGCAGTACTTC	CASSSRDRAFYEQYF
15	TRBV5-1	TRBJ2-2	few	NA	TGCGCCAGCAGCCTAGGGACATTAGGCACCGGGGAGCTGTTTTTT	CASSLGTLGTGELFF
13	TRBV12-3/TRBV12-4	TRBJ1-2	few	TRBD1	TGTGCCAGCAGTTTAAAGGGACAGCATGGCTACACCTTC	CASSLKGQHGYTF
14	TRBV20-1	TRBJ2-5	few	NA	TGCAGTGCTAGAGTCGGTGGAGTTGAGGAGACCCAGTACTTC	CSARVGGVEETQYF
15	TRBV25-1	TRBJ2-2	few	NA	TGTGCCAGCAGTGAATGGGGAAGAAACACCGGGGAGCTGTTTTTT	CASSEWGRNTGELFF
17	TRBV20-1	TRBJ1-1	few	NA	TGCAGTGCTAGAGATTCGAAGCTAATTACCTTGAACACTGAAGCTTTCTTT	CSARDSKLITLNTEAFF
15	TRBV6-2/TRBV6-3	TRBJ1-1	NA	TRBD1	TGTGCCAGCACGCACAGGGGGCTGGGGAACACTGAAGCTTTCTTT	CASTHRGLGNTEAFF
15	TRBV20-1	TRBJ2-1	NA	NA	TGCAGTGCCACATCCGGGACGGTCGCCTACAATGAGCAGTTCTTC	CSATSGTVAYNEQFF
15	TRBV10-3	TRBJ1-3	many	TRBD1	TGTGCCATCAGCCCGGACAGGGCGGCAGGAAACACCATATATTTT	CAISPDRAAGNTIYF
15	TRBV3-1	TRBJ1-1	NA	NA	TGTGCCAGCAGCCCCAATCCAGGGGCGGGTACTGAAGCTTTCTTT	CASSPNPGAGTEAFF
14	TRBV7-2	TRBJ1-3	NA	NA	TGTGCCAGCACCTCCGGCCTGGCTGGAAACACCATATATTTT	CASTSGLAGNTIYF
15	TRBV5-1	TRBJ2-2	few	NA	TGCGCCAGCAGAGAAGGAGGTAGCAACACCGGGGAGCTGTTTTTT	CASREGGSNTGELFF
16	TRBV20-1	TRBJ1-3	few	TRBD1	TGCTGTGCTAGAGAATGGGACAGGGTTGTTGGAAACACCATATATTTT	CCAREWDRVVGNTIYF
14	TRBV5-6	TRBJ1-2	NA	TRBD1	TGTGCCAGCAGCTGGGGGACAGGGGTCCTCCGCTACACCTTC	CASSWGTGVLRYTF
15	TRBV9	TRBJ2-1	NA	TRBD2	TGTGCCAGCAGCCCCACTAGCGTGGAATACAATGAGCAGTTCTTC	CASSPTSVEYNEQFF
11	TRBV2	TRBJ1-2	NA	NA	TGTGCCAGCAGGGGAGGGGGTGGCTACACCTTC	CASRGGGGYTF
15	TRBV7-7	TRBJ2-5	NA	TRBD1	TGTGCCAGCAGCTTAGGGGACAGCCTCCAAGAGACCCAGTACTTC	CASSLGDSLQETQYF
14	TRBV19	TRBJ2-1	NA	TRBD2	TGTGCCAGTAGTAGCGGGAGGGCCTTTAATGAGCAGTTCTTC	CASSSGRAFNEQFF
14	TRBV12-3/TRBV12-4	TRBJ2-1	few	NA	TGTGCCAGCAGGACTGGGCGGGCCTACAATGAGCAGTTCTTC	CASRTGRAYNEQFF
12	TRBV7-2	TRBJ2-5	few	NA	TGTGCCAGCAGCTTGAATTTAGAGACCCAGTACTTC	CASSLNLETQYF
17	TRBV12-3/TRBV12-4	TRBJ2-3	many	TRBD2	TGTGCCAGCAGTCCCCGTCCCAGCGGGGGGACCACAGATACGCAGTATTTT	CASSPRPSGGTTDTQYF
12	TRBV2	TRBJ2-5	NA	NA	TGTGCCACCACGACCCACGGGAAGACCCAGTACTTC	CATTTHGKTQYF
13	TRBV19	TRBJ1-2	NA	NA	TGTGCCAGTAACCCGGGAGGGGGATTTGGCTACACCTTC	CASNPGGGFGYTF
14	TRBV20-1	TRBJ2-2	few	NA	TGCAGTGCCCGGCGGGGTAATCAGGCCGGGGAGCTGTTTTTT	CSARRGNQAGELFF
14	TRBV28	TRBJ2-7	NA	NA	TGTGCCAGCAGAAGTTCAGGGGTCTGGTACGAGCAGTACTTC	CASRSSGVWYEQYF
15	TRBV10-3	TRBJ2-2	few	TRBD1	TGTGCCATGAAGACCGGGACAGGGTCACCCGGGGAGCTGTTTTTT	CAMKTGTGSPGELFF
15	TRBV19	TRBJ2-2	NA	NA	TGTGCCAGTAGCTTCGGGAAGACCAACACCGGGGAGCTGTTTTTT	CASSFGKTNTGELFF
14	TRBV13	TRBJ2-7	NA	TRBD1	TGTGCCAGCAGCTTAGGGACAGGGGGTCGCGAGCAGTACTTC	CASSLGTGGREQYF
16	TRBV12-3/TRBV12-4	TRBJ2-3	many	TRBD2	TGTGCCAGCAGTTTGCGCAGCGGGGGGGCCCCGGATACGCAGTATTTT	CASSLRSGGAPDTQYF
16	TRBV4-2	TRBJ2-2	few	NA	TGTGCCAGCAGCCAAGAGGACGGGGCCTATGCCGGGGAGCTGTTTTTT	CASSQEDGAYAGELFF
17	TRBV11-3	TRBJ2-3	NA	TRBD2	TGTGCCAGCAGCCTGGGACTAACGATGACTAGCACAGATACGCAGTATTTT	CASSLGLTMTSTDTQYF
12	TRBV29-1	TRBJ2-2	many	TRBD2	TGCAGCTCCCGACTAGCGGGCGGGGAGCTGTTTTTT	CSSRLAGGELFF
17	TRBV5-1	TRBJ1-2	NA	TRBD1	TGCGCCAGCAGCTCCCATCAATTGGGACAGGGGGCCAATGGCTACACCTTC	CASSSHQLGQGANGYTF
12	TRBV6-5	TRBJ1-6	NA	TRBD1	TGTGCCTCAAGGACAGGGGTTTCACCCCTCCACTTT	CASRTGVSPLHF
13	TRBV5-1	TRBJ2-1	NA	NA	TGCGCCAGCAGCTTGGAACTGAGCAATGAGCAGTTCTTC	CASSLELSNEQFF
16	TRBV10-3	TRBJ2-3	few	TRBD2	TGTGCCACGGGACTAGCGGGGGATACTAGCACAGATACGCAGTATTTT	CATGLAGDTSTDTQYF
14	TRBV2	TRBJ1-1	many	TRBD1	TGTGCCAGCAGCGAAGACAGGGGGAACACTGAAGCTTTCTTT	CASSEDRGNTEAFF
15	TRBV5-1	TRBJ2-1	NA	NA	TGCGCCAGCAGCTTGGATCCGGACAGAACCAATGAGCAGTTCTTC	CASSLDPDRTNEQFF
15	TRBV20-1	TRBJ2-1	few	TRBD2	TGCAGTGCTGTCCATCCTAGCGGTGGTTACAATGAGCAGTTCTTC	CSAVHPSGGYNEQFF
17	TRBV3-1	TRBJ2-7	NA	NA	TGTGCCAGCAGCCAAGAGATAACGGTGGGGCGTACGATGAAGCAGTACTTC	CASSQEITVGRTMKQYF
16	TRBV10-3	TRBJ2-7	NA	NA	TGTGCCATCAGGCCAAGACAGACCTCGGAGGGATACGAGCAGTACTTC	CAIRPRQTSEGYEQYF